This T cell receptor beta chain was captured in a study of technical replicates of blood from several donors. Germline V lookup: CDR1 MDHEN, CDR2 SYDVKM. Trimming shortened V by 3 bases and J by 3 bases, and 12 bases separated the two germline ends. The CDR3 totals 14 residues. This clone was observed a single time. Here immunoSEQ multiplex PCR was the method, and the copy in TCRdb shows in-frame clones only, minus some. The top ten hold about 0.37% of the sample, which has under 85,000 clones, 90% to 95% seen once. The sequence was obtained from a human donor in good health. Source material: T cells isolated from PBMCs. The chain combines TRBV28 with TRBJ2-7; weak D call: TRBD2 (6 bases). The CDR3 loop reads CASSLPGEGYEQYF. The CDR3 DNA is TGTGCCAGCAGTTTGCCGGGAGAGGGCTACGAGCAGTACTTC. Supplemented by reference TRBV28 and TRBJ2-7, the full variable domain reads DVKVTQSSRYLVKRTGEKVFLECVQDMDHENMFWYRQDPGLGLRLIYFSYDVKMKEKGDIPEGYSVSREKKERFSLILESASTNQTSMYLCASSLPGEGYEQYFGPGTRLTVT.